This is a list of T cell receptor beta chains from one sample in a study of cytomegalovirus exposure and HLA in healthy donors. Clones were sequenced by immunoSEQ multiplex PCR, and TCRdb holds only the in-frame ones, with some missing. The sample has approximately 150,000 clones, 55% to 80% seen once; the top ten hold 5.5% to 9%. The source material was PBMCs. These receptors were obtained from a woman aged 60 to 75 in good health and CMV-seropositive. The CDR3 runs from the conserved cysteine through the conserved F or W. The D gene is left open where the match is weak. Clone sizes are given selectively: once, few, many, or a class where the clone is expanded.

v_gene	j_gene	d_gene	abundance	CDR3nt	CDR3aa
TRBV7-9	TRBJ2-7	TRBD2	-	TGTGCCAGCAGCTTAGGACTAGCGGGAGCCCTTTTCTCCTACGAGCAGTACTTC	CASSLGLAGALFSYEQYF
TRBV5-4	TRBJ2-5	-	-	TGTGCCAGCAGTCTAACGAGTCAAGAGACCCAGTACTTC	CASSLTSQETQYF
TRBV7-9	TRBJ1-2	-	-	TGTGCCAGCAGTCTTATTGGCAATGGCTACACCTTC	CASSLIGNGYTF
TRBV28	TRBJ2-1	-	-	TGTGCCAGCAGTTTATTCAGGGGCAATGAGCAGTTCTTC	CASSLFRGNEQFF
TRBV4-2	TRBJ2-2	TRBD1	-	TGTGCCAGCAGACGGACAGGGGCGAACACCGGGGAGCTGTTTTTT	CASRRTGANTGELFF
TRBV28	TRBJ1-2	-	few	TGTGCCAGCATGGGCAGGAACTATGGCTACACCTTC	CASMGRNYGYTF
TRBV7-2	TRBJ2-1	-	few	TGTGCCAGCAGCTTAGCACGAGACAATGAGCAGTTCTTC	CASSLARDNEQFF
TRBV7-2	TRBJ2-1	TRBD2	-	TGTGCCAGCAGCTTAGCCCCGGCGGGAGGCCCAATGAGTGAGCAGTTCTTC	CASSLAPAGGPMSEQFF
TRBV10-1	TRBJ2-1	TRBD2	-	TGCGCCAGCAGTGATAACAGAGCTAGCGGGAGGAGGTTTCACAATGAGCAGTTCTTC	CASSDNRASGRRFHNEQFF
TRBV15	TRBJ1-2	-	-	TGTGCCACCAGCCGTGGGGAGAAGAGCTATGGCTACACCTTC	CATSRGEKSYGYTF
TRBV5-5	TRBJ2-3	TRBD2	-	TGTGCCAGCAGCCATCCGACTAGCGGCACAGATACGCAGTATTTT	CASSHPTSGTDTQYF
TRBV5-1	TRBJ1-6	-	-	TGCGCCAGCAGCCGGGGTGCAGGATTTAATTCACCCCTCCACTTT	CASSRGAGFNSPLHF
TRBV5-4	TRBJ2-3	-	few	TGTGCCAGCAGCCCCGGGGGGCGAAGTACAGATACGCAGTATTTT	CASSPGGRSTDTQYF
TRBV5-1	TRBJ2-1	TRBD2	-	TGCGCCAGCAGCCGTACAGCGGGAGTAAATGAGCAGTTCTTC	CASSRTAGVNEQFF
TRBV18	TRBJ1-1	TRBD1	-	TGTGCCAGCTCACGGGAAGACAGGGGTCTCACTGAAGCTTTCTTT	CASSREDRGLTEAFF
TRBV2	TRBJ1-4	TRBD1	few	TGTGCCAGCGGACAGGCGCGTGAAAAACTGTTTTTT	CASGQAREKLFF
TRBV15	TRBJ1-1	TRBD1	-	TGTGCCACCTATCCTGAACGAGGGGGCGCATCTGGCACTGAAGCTTTCTTT	CATYPERGGASGTEAFF
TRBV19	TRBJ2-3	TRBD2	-	TGTGCCAGTAGTATAGATCATTTTGGGACTAGAGGCACAGATACGCAGTATTTT	CASSIDHFGTRGTDTQYF
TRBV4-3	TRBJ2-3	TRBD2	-	TGCGCCAGCAGCCGCTCCTTGACTAGCGGGATCACAGATACGCAGTATTTT	CASSRSLTSGITDTQYF
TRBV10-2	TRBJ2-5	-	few	TGCGCCAGCAGTGTGTCAGGGAGACAAGAGACCCAGTACTTC	CASSVSGRQETQYF
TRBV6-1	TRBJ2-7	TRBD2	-	TGTGCCAGCAGGAGCGGGAACGAGCAGTACTTC	CASRSGNEQYF
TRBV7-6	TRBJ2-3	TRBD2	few	TGTGCCAGCAGCTTGGGACTAGCGGGAGGGGTCAGCACAGATACGCAGTATTTT	CASSLGLAGGVSTDTQYF
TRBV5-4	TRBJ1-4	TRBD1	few	TGTGCCAGCAGCCTAAGACAGGGGAATGAAAAACTGTTTTTT	CASSLRQGNEKLFF
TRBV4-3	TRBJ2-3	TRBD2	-	TGCGCCAGCAGCCAAGAGGGACTAGCGGGCTTCACAGATACGCAGTATTTT	CASSQEGLAGFTDTQYF
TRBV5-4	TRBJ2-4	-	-	TGTGCCAGCTCCGACAGCGCAGCCAAAAACATTCAGTACTTC	CASSDSAAKNIQYF
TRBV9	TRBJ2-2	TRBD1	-	TGTGCCAGTTCAGGGACAGGGGTCACCGGGGAGCTGTTTTTT	CASSGTGVTGELFF